A selection of T cell receptor beta chains follows, all from one sample in a study of blood T cell repertoires in COVID-19. Measured with immunoSEQ multiplex PCR; TCRdb has only the in-frame clones, and not every one. The top ten hold about 4% of the sample, which has 110,000 to 150,000 clones, around 80% seen once. Material for sequencing was peripheral blood. Receptors were obtained from a man in his 60s with acute or convalescent COVID-19. CDR3s include the opening cysteine and the closing phenylalanine or tryptophan. The D gene is left open where the match is weak. Size is stated for part of the rows, as once, few or many counts, or as a class when the clone is expanded.

j_call | v_call | d_call | clone_size | cdr3_aa | cdr3_nt
TRBJ1-1 | TRBV5-1 | NA | few | CASSLGGTTEAFF | TGCGCCAGCAGCTTGGGAGGGACTACTGAAGCTTTCTTT
TRBJ2-7 | TRBV3-1/TRBV3-2 | TRBD1 | few | CASSQALRGRSYEQYF | TGTGCCAGCAGCCAAGCGCTCAGGGGGCGTTCCTACGAGCAGTACTTC
TRBJ2-2 | TRBV2 | NA | few | CASREGRGELFF | TGTGCCAGCAGAGAGGGCCGAGGGGAGCTGTTTTTT
TRBJ2-7 | TRBV3-1/TRBV3-2 | TRBD2 | medium-sized | CASSQQRRERYEQYF | TGTGCCAGCAGCCAACAGCGGCGGGAGCGTTACGAGCAGTACTTC
TRBJ1-1 | TRBV2 | NA | NA | CASSENRMNTEAFF | TGTGCCAGCAGTGAGAACAGAATGAACACTGAAGCTTTCTTT
TRBJ1-6 | TRBV2 | NA | NA | CASTFTLLGSPLHF | TGTGCCAGCACCTTTACCCTTCTAGGTTCACCCCTCCACTTT
TRBJ1-2 | TRBV5-1 | TRBD1 | NA | CASSFGTGNYGYTF | TGCGCCAGCAGCTTTGGGACAGGGAACTATGGCTACACCTTC
TRBJ2-4 | TRBV2 | NA | NA | CASGSGINIQYF | TGTGCCAGCGGGTCGGGAATCAACATTCAGTACTTC
TRBJ2-3 | TRBV29-1 | TRBD2 | few | CSVARLAGDTDTQYF | TGCAGCGTTGCGCGACTAGCGGGAGACACAGATACGCAGTATTTT
TRBJ2-7 | TRBV28 | NA | NA | CASSFDSLTYEQYF | TGTGCCAGCAGTTTTGACAGTCTGACCTACGAGCAGTACTTC
TRBJ1-4 | TRBV5-4 | NA | NA | CASSFSGNEKLFF | TGTGCCAGCAGCTTCAGCGGGAATGAAAAACTGTTTTTT
TRBJ2-2 | TRBV10-3 | TRBD2 | NA | CAITGTSGAGNGELFF | TGTGCCATCACCGGGACTAGCGGGGCCGGGAACGGGGAGCTGTTTTTT
TRBJ2-5 | TRBV15 | NA | few | CATSAIAATWYQETQYF | TGTGCCACCAGCGCTATAGCGGCGACTTGGTACCAAGAGACCCAGTACTTC
TRBJ2-5 | TRBV28 | NA | NA | CASTNRLQETQYF | TGTGCCAGCACTAACAGGCTCCAAGAGACCCAGTACTTC
TRBJ2-1 | TRBV4-1 | TRBD2 | few | CASSHLAGGPEVSNEQFF | TGCGCCAGCAGCCATCTAGCGGGAGGGCCAGAGGTCTCCAATGAGCAGTTCTTC
TRBJ2-2 | TRBV5-1 | NA | NA | CAIRAGDTGELFF | TGCGCCATCCGGGCGGGCGACACCGGGGAGCTGTTTTTT
TRBJ2-1 | TRBV5-4 | NA | NA | CASSFNNEQFF | TGTGCCAGCAGCTTCAACAATGAGCAGTTCTTC
TRBJ1-1 | TRBV28 | TRBD1 | once | CASSSRTGRMNTEAFF | TGTGCCAGCAGTTCTAGGACAGGGAGAATGAACACTGAAGCTTTCTTT
TRBJ1-2 | TRBV7-2 | TRBD1 | NA | CASSSKTGEGDGYTF | TGTGCCAGCAGCTCCAAAACAGGGGAAGGGGATGGCTACACCTTC
TRBJ2-7 | TRBV30 | NA | NA | CAWRLWYEQYF | TGTGCCTGGAGACTTTGGTACGAGCAGTACTTC
TRBJ1-2 | TRBV10-1 | TRBD1 | NA | CASSGGQGADGYTF | TGCGCCAGCAGTGGAGGACAGGGGGCCGATGGCTACACCTTC
TRBJ2-1 | TRBV6-5 | TRBD1 | few | CASSYQGQVDNEQFF | TGTGCCAGCAGTTACCAGGGACAGGTAGACAATGAGCAGTTCTTC
TRBJ1-1 | TRBV6-5 | TRBD1 | NA | CASSANDRARAFF | TGTGCCAGCAGCGCAAACGACAGGGCTCGGGCTTTCTTT
TRBJ2-7 | TRBV10-3 | TRBD1 | many | CAISPQGEVREQYF | TGTGCCATCAGCCCGCAGGGGGAAGTACGCGAGCAGTACTTC
TRBJ2-2 | TRBV7-3 | NA | NA | CASSLIEAGELFF | TGTGCCAGCAGCTTAATCGAGGCCGGGGAGCTGTTTTTT
TRBJ1-3 | TRBV4-1 | NA | NA | CASSQDTARDTIYF | TGCGCCAGCAGCCAAGATACGGCCAGGGACACCATATATTTT
TRBJ2-3 | TRBV6-6 | NA | once | CASSYYGITDTQYF | TGTGCCAGCAGTTACTACGGGATAACAGATACGCAGTATTTT
TRBJ2-3 | TRBV4-2 | TRBD2 | NA | CASSQDGGGTSGSTDTQYF | TGTGCCAGCAGCCAAGATGGGGGTGGGACTAGCGGTAGCACAGATACGCAGTATTTT
TRBJ2-7 | TRBV28 | NA | NA | CASSPPRGNLLSYEQYF | TGTGCCAGCAGCCCTCCGAGGGGGAACCTCCTTTCCTACGAGCAGTACTTC
TRBJ2-2 | TRBV5-4 | TRBD2 | NA | CASSSDIGTTTGELFF | TGTGCCAGCAGCTCTGACATCGGGACTACCACCGGGGAGCTGTTTTTT
TRBJ2-1 | TRBV6-4 | TRBD2 | NA | CASSALLAGGPGSYNEQFF | TGTGCCAGCAGCGCACTACTAGCGGGAGGGCCGGGCTCCTACAATGAGCAGTTCTTC
TRBJ1-5 | TRBV10-1 | NA | once | CASSEGGNQPQHF | TGCGCCAGCAGTGAGGGAGGGAACCAGCCCCAGCATTTT
TRBJ2-2 | TRBV2 | TRBD2 | once | CASSLRAGAGELFF | TGTGCCAGCAGTTTGCGAGCGGGAGCCGGGGAGCTGTTTTTT
TRBJ2-7 | TRBV7-7 | TRBD2 | NA | CASSPTAGGSYEQYF | TGTGCTAGCAGCCCGACGGCGGGAGGTTCCTACGAGCAGTACTTC
TRBJ2-5 | TRBV5-4 | NA | NA | CASSLKEGGETQYF | TGTGCCAGCAGCTTAAAAGAAGGGGGAGAGACCCAGTACTTC
TRBJ2-3 | TRBV5-6 | TRBD2 | NA | CASSLPGLAGGLGTQYF | TGTGCCAGCAGCTTGCCGGGACTAGCGGGAGGGCTGGGTACGCAGTATTTT
TRBJ1-2 | TRBV28 | TRBD1 | NA | CASSTPGTGVANYGYTF | TGTGCCAGCAGTACACCCGGGACAGGGGTCGCTAACTATGGCTACACCTTC
TRBJ2-2 | TRBV7-8 | NA | NA | CASSYGANTGELFF | TGTGCCAGCAGCTATGGAGCGAACACCGGGGAGCTGTTTTTT
TRBJ1-1 | TRBV10-3 | NA | NA | CAISVSGENTEAFF | TGTGCCATCAGTGTCTCAGGGGAGAACACTGAAGCTTTCTTT
TRBJ1-1 | TRBV5-1 | TRBD1 | NA | CASSWDRNTEAFF | TGCGCCAGCAGCTGGGACAGGAACACTGAAGCTTTCTTT
TRBJ2-3 | TRBV7-3 | NA | NA | CASSLGGASTDTQYF | TGTGCCAGCAGCCTGGGGGGGGCTAGCACAGATACGCAGTATTTT
TRBJ2-6 | TRBV19 | TRBD1 | NA | CASSSQGASGANVLTF | TGTGCCAGTAGTTCACAGGGGGCCTCTGGGGCCAACGTCCTGACTTTC
TRBJ2-6 | TRBV5-4 | TRBD2 | NA | CASSFLAGASGANVLTF | TGTGCCAGCAGCTTTCTAGCGGGAGCCTCTGGGGCCAACGTCCTGACTTTC
TRBJ2-1 | TRBV9 | TRBD2 | NA | CASSVATTSGSKQFF | TGTGCCAGCAGCGTAGCTACAACTAGCGGGAGTAAGCAGTTCTTC
TRBJ2-3 | TRBV27 | NA | many | CASSLFPGFLSDTQYF | TGTGCCAGCAGTTTATTCCCAGGGTTCCTCTCAGATACGCAGTATTTT